This TCR beta chain was observed in a study of blood T cell repertoires in COVID-19. Germline V lookup: CDR1 SGHAT, CDR2 FQNNGV. The trim removed 4 bases at V and 7 bases at J, leaving 4 bases unmatched. The CDR3 extends over 14 amino acids. Profiling relied on immunoSEQ multiplex PCR, and the TCRdb table lists in-frame clones only, not all of them. The sample lists 65,000 to 85,000 clones, 87% occurring once. The J gene is TRBJ2-5, the V gene TRBV11-2; 12 positions match TRBD2. The specimen was peripheral blood. The receptor's source is a woman in her late teens or twenties with acute or convalescent COVID-19. CDR3 coding DNA: TGTGCCAGCAGCTCGACTAGCGGGAGAGGGACCCAGTACTTC. This sequence encodes CASSSTSGRGTQYF.